Listed below are T cell receptor beta chains from one sample, sequenced in a study of cytomegalovirus exposure and HLA in healthy donors. The repertoire was sequenced with immunoSEQ multiplex PCR; TCRdb's copy has only in-frame clones and lacks some. Of 100,000 to 150,000 clones listed, roughly 74% are singletons. Input material: PBMCs. These receptors all stem from a male donor in good health and CMV-seronegative. CDR3s leave out the opening cysteine and the closing phenylalanine or tryptophan. Each record gives: CDR3 length, J gene, V gene, CDR3 protein.

cdr3_length: 14; j_call: TRBJ2-3; v_call: TRBV19; cdr3_aa: ASSIGSGGAVDTQY
cdr3_length: 16; j_call: TRBJ1-2; v_call: TRBV15; cdr3_aa: ATSRDIIGGGAKFGYT
cdr3_length: 15; j_call: TRBJ2-2; v_call: TRBV2; cdr3_aa: ASSGPRQETNTGELF
cdr3_length: 14; j_call: TRBJ2-7; v_call: TRBV5-8; cdr3_aa: ASSVRLAGANYEQY
cdr3_length: 12; j_call: TRBJ2-2; v_call: TRBV11-3; cdr3_aa: ASSLSSSTGELF
cdr3_length: 13; j_call: TRBJ2-5; v_call: TRBV5-1; cdr3_aa: ASSLGYQGLETQY
cdr3_length: 13; j_call: TRBJ2-2; v_call: TRBV28; cdr3_aa: ASSLRGISTGELF
cdr3_length: 13; j_call: TRBJ2-3; v_call: TRBV12-1; cdr3_aa: ASSPGLPRADTQY
cdr3_length: 12; j_call: TRBJ2-7; v_call: TRBV9; cdr3_aa: ASSGRDSIREQY
cdr3_length: 12; j_call: TRBJ1-1; v_call: TRBV5-4; cdr3_aa: ASRGQGGNTEAF
cdr3_length: 11; j_call: TRBJ1-1; v_call: TRBV5-1; cdr3_aa: ASSLTGLTEAF
cdr3_length: 13; j_call: TRBJ2-1; v_call: TRBV9; cdr3_aa: ASSFGSTPYNEQF
cdr3_length: 14; j_call: TRBJ2-1; v_call: TRBV28; cdr3_aa: ASRTGGLAGHNEQF
cdr3_length: 9; j_call: TRBJ2-7; v_call: TRBV14; cdr3_aa: ASSVNYKQY
cdr3_length: 13; j_call: TRBJ1-6; v_call: TRBV4-3; cdr3_aa: ASSQDRGTNSPLH
cdr3_length: 15; j_call: TRBJ1-3; v_call: TRBV4-2; cdr3_aa: ASSQQAGRGSGNTIY
cdr3_length: 9; j_call: TRBJ2-7; v_call: TRBV28; cdr3_aa: ASSSNRDTT
cdr3_length: 17; j_call: TRBJ2-3; v_call: TRBV4-3; cdr3_aa: ASSQDMGRGRGGTDTQY
cdr3_length: 14; j_call: TRBJ2-5; v_call: TRBV7-2; cdr3_aa: ASSQDRGSGEETQY
cdr3_length: 12; j_call: TRBJ1-2; v_call: TRBV5-6; cdr3_aa: ASSTTGTDYGYT
cdr3_length: 12; j_call: TRBJ2-1; v_call: TRBV10-3; cdr3_aa: ASGAGGEFSEQF
cdr3_length: 11; j_call: TRBJ1-2; v_call: TRBV28; cdr3_aa: ASSGRGQGGYT
cdr3_length: 14; j_call: TRBJ2-2; v_call: TRBV7-8; cdr3_aa: ASSPRSQPNTGELF
cdr3_length: 10; j_call: TRBJ2-5; v_call: TRBV28; cdr3_aa: ATQAVGGTQY
cdr3_length: 19; j_call: TRBJ2-3; v_call: TRBV28; cdr3_aa: ASSTSILGTSGRTPPDTQY
cdr3_length: 12; j_call: TRBJ2-7; v_call: TRBV7-6; cdr3_aa: ASSLGRSSYEQY
cdr3_length: 15; j_call: TRBJ2-3; v_call: TRBV4-2; cdr3_aa: ASSQAGLLRGTDTQY
cdr3_length: 14; j_call: TRBJ1-3; v_call: TRBV4-3; cdr3_aa: ASSQTPGVSGNTIY
cdr3_length: 13; j_call: TRBJ2-1; v_call: TRBV7-8; cdr3_aa: ASSLTLAEYNEQF
cdr3_length: 11; j_call: TRBJ1-1; v_call: TRBV27; cdr3_aa: ASTLVGSTEAF
cdr3_length: 14; j_call: TRBJ2-1; v_call: TRBV7-9; cdr3_aa: ASSSDRPYLDNEQF
cdr3_length: 13; j_call: TRBJ2-1; v_call: TRBV9; cdr3_aa: ASSAAGSGAHEQF
cdr3_length: 13; j_call: TRBJ2-3; v_call: TRBV19; cdr3_aa: ASSIDGRGPDTQY